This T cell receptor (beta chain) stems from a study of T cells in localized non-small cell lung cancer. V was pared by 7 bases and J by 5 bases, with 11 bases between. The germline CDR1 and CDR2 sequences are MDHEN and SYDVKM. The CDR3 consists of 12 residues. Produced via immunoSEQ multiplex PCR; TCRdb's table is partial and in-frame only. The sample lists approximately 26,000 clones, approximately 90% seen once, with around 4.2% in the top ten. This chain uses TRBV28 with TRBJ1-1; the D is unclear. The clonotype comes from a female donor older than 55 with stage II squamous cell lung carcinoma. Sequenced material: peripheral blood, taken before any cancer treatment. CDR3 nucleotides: TGTGCCAGCACCTTGGACCGGACTGAAGCTTTCTTT. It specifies CASTLDRTEAFF.